Sequencing of this TCR beta chain was carried out in a study of shared clonotypes between healthy human individuals. Study overall: Samples came from a couple of female and a few male donors aged 18 to 49. Plates per donor: three CD4 naive, three CD4 memory, two CD8 naive, one CD8 memory.

General study points: Sequencing depth was a factor that was expected to affect clonotype sharing among donors.

About this clone: Antigen specificity is unknown.

The CDR3 totals 15 residues. V was trimmed by 2 bases and J by 6 bases, leaving 17 bases between them. CDR1 and CDR2 from the germline V gene are SGHDT and YYEEEE. Here immunoSEQ multiplex PCR was the method, and the copy in TCRdb shows in-frame clones only, minus some. The profile shows roughly 1 million clones, around 75% of them singletons. The TCR comes from a man aged 18 to 30 in good health. This chain connects TRBV5-6 to TRBJ2-5; D might be TRBD2 (5 bases). Material for sequencing was memory CD4+ T cells sorted from blood. Subset: CD45RA-negative fraction. CDR3 protein: CASSFGQILGKTQYF. CDR3 bases: TGTGCCAGCAGCTTCGGGCAGATCCTCGGGAAGACCCAGTACTTC.